Below, 5 T cell receptor beta chains from the same sample are listed, as sequenced in a study of metastatic and nonmetastatic thyroid tumors. TCRdb reprocessed the PCR reads via MiXCR. Of tens of thousands of clones listed, under 25% were seen once; the top ten hold under 45%. Patients were all untreated before their thyroid surgery. Source material: blood. The receptors come from a female donor with papillary thyroid cancer or a benign thyroid nodule (not recorded which). Some clones in this sample may be carry-over from other donors' samples.

The chain couples TRBV19 to TRBJ2-6; D not certain. Per the germline V gene, CDR1 is LNHDA and CDR2 is SQIVND (reference sequence). This CDR3 is built from 15 residues. The germline V and J ends were trimmed by 1 base and 2 bases, with 6 bases remaining between them. CDR3 DNA sequence: TGTGCCAGTAGTATAGGCTGGGCTGGGGCCAACGTCCTGACTTTC. It encodes CASSIGWAGANVLTF.

The chain couples TRBV7-6 to TRBJ1-6; D gene unclear. CDR1 is SGHVS and CDR2 is FNYEAQ in the germline V gene. CDR3 size: 15 residues. V dropped 0 bases and J dropped 6 bases, with 9 bases sitting between them. The CDR3 bases are TGTGCCAGCAGCTTAGCTGGAGAAAGTAATTCACCCCTCCACTTT. Residues: CASSLAGESNSPLHF.

The chain couples TRBV20-1 to TRBJ2-3; maybe TRBD2 (7 bases). V gave up 8 bases and J gave up 2 bases, with 20 bases separating them. The CDR3 is 15 residues long. The germline V gene has CDR1 DFQATT and CDR2 SNEGSKA (reference sequence). The CDR3 sequence: CSLARGRATTDTQYF. The CDR3, as DNA: TGCAGTCTGGCGAGGGGGAGGGCGACCACAGATACGCAGTATTTT.

By frequency in the sample, this clone is medium-sized (0.01 to 0.1%). The junction differs from germline at one of its ends, possibly a read error. The rearrangement uses TRBV6-1 and TRBJ1-3, with D unresolved. CDR3 size: 12 residues. CDR1 is MNHNS, CDR2 SASEGT, per germline. This CDR3 reads CASSDLSGGLDF. The CDR3 DNA follows: TGTGCCAGCAGTGATCTTTCGGGTGGTTTGGATTTT.

The sample holds a few counts of this clone. This CDR3 is CASSDVDRGAVPNYGYTF. The CDR3 nucleotides read TGTGCCAGCAGTGATGTGGACAGGGGAGCGGTCCCGAACTATGGCTACACCTTC. This chain uses TRBV11-2 with TRBJ1-2; TRBD1 matches 9 bases. This CDR3 comprises 18 residues. CDR1 and CDR2 from the germline V gene are SGHAT and FQNNGV. The ends lost 6 bases at V and 2 bases at J; junction bases unmatched: 16. Combining the CDR3 with reference TRBV11-2 and TRBJ1-2 gives the whole variable domain EAGVAQSPRYKIIEKRQSVAFWCNPISGHATLYWYQQILGQGPKLLIQFQNNGVVDDSQLPKDRFSAERLKGVDSTLKIQPAKLEDSAVYLCASSDVDRGAVPNYGYTFGSGTRLTVV.